A single sample gave rise to the 20 T cell receptor beta chains below, sequenced in a study of T cell responses to AZD1222 COVID-19 vaccine. Assay used: immunoSEQ multiplex PCR; TCRdb lists only in-frame clones, some missing. The sample yields more than 150,000 clones, more than 75% seen once. The sample was peripheral blood, taken 28 days after the second AZD1222 dose. The receptors were sampled from an adult who received the AZD1222 COVID-19 vaccine.

The chain uses TRBV28 and TRBJ1-2; 7 bases line up with TRBD1. Germline trimming cut 5 bases from V and 1 base from J; bases unmatched to any gene: 1. Germline V gene lookup returns CDR1 MDHEN and CDR2 SYDVKM. The CDR3 loop spans 13 amino acids. For the CDR3, the DNA is TGTGCCAGCAGTGGGACAGTTAACTATGGCTACACCTTC. Translating gives CASSGTVNYGYTF.

Concerning this clone itself: One end of the junction varies from germline; a read error may be responsible. The rearrangement joins TRBV7-7 to TRBJ2-3, with 8 bases identical to TRBD1. The CDR3 has 13 amino acids. In germline, CDR1 is SSHAT, CDR2 FNYEAQ (reference sequence). The CDR3 protein is CASSHGTGDTQYF. CDR3 bases: TGTGCTAGCAGCCACGGGACAGGAGATACGCAGTATTTT.

This rearrangement joins TRBV3-1 (or the pseudogene TRBV3-2) to TRBJ2-7; D perhaps matches TRBD2 (6 bases). The germline CDR1 and CDR2 sequences are LGHDT and YNNKEL (reference sequence). The CDR3 sequence is 15 residues long. V lost 1 base to trimming and J lost 2 bases, with 12 bases between them. CDR3 amino acids: CASSQAGATTYEQYF. The CDR3 nucleotides are TGTGCCAGCAGCCAAGCGGGAGCGACAACCTACGAGCAGTACTTC.

The V call is TRBV28, the J call TRBJ2-2; tentative D call: TRBD1 (5 bases). The CDR3 spans 14 residues. Trimming shortened V by 3 bases and J by 6 bases, and 11 bases separated the two germline ends. Germline CDR1 MDHEN, CDR2 SYDVKM. The CDR3 region is CASSFPGFAGELFF. CDR3 DNA sequence: TGTGCCAGCAGTTTCCCAGGGTTCGCCGGGGAGCTGTTTTTT.

The CDR3 DNA reads TGTGCCAGCATCCCCCCCGGGGGCCGGGAAAACATTCAGTACTTC. Its translation: CASIPPGGRENIQYF. V and J are TRBV13 and TRBJ2-4; D could derive from TRBD1 or TRBD2 (6 bases each). The germline gives CDR1 PRHDT, CDR2 FYEKMQ (reference sequence). CDR3 length equals 15 residues. V shed 7 bases and J shed 5 bases, with 18 bases lying between them.

The chain uses TRBV18 and TRBJ1-1, with a tentative D call TRBD1 (5 bases). V dropped 0 bases and J dropped 1 base, with 9 bases sitting between them. CDR1 and CDR2 (germline): KGHSH, LQKENI. The CDR3 sequence is 15 residues long. The DNA of the CDR3 is TGTGCCAGCTCACCACCGGGGGGGAGGAACACTGAAGCTTTCTTT. As protein: CASSPPGGRNTEAFF.

V gene TRBV27 combines with J gene TRBJ1-5, with D perhaps TRBD1 (5 bases). Germline V CDR1 and CDR2: MNHEY, SMNVEV (reference sequence). Deletions cut 6 bases from V and 0 bases from J, with 15 bases between. The CDR3 runs to 16 residues. This CDR3 is CASRSDSTYSNQPQHF. Written as DNA, the CDR3 is TGTGCCAGCAGGTCAGACAGCACCTATAGCAATCAGCCCCAGCATTTT.

The chain has TRBV2 and TRBJ2-3, with 13 bases fitting TRBD2. This CDR3 is 16 amino acids long. Looked up from germline, CDR1 is SNHLY and CDR2 is FYNNEI. V trimming: 4 bases; J trimming: 0 bases; junction bases outside the gene matches: 1. The CDR3 loop is CASSGGLAGSTDTQYF. The CDR3 nucleotides read TGTGCCAGCAGTGGGGGACTAGCGGGGAGCACAGATACGCAGTATTTT.

In its sample, this clone was seen once. The chain carries TRBV9 and TRBJ2-3; the match to TRBD2 covers 11 bases. CDR3 size: 16 residues. Germline V gene data show CDR1 as SGDLS and CDR2 as YYNGEE. After removal of 3 bases from V and 4 bases from J, the junction contained 7 bases not matched to a gene. CDR3 region: CASSAPLAGVSDTQYF. For the CDR3, the DNA is TGTGCCAGCAGCGCCCCACTAGCGGGAGTCTCAGATACGCAGTATTTT. The variable domain in full, completed from reference TRBV9 and TRBJ2-3, reads DSGVTQTPKHLITATGQRVTLRCSPRSGDLSVYWYQQSLDQGLQFLIQYYNGEERAKGNILERFSAQQFPDLHSELNLSSLELGDSALYFCASSAPLAGVSDTQYFGPGTRLTVL.

This chain joins TRBV6-5 and TRBJ2-2, with a tentative D call TRBD1 (7 bases). The V end lost 2 bases, the J end lost 5 bases, and 15 bases lay between the germline ends. CDR1 and CDR2 (germline): MNHEY, SVGAGI. This CDR3 comprises 16 residues. The CDR3 nucleotides are TGTGCCAGCAGTTACCGGGGGACAGAACCAACCGGGGAGCTGTTTTTT. This codes for CASSYRGTEPTGELFF.

This clone was seen just once. The gene calls are TRBV6-5 and TRBJ1-2; TRBD1 aligns across 11 bases. This CDR3 comprises 14 residues. The junction had 6 bases not matched to a gene; V was cut back by 10 bases and J by 2 bases. Germline assignment: CDR1 MNHEY and CDR2 SVGAGI. For the CDR3, the DNA is TGTGCCACCCGCGGGACAGGGGGGAACTATGGCTACACCTTC. Its protein product is CATRGTGGNYGYTF.

This rearrangement joins TRBV27 to TRBJ1-6; D might be TRBD1 (5 bases). The CDR3 spans 14 residues. Trimming pared 3 bases from V and 7 bases from J, leaving 10 bases between. Germline V gene data show CDR1 as MNHEY and CDR2 as SMNVEV (reference sequence). CDR3 in amino acids: CASSFQGGNSPLHF. In nucleotides, the CDR3 is TGTGCCAGCAGTTTTCAGGGAGGAAATTCACCCCTCCACTTT.

V is TRBV28 and J is TRBJ2-7; D is possibly TRBD1 or TRBD2 (6 bases each). The germline CDR1 and CDR2 sequences are MDHEN and SYDVKM. Trimming removed 6 bases at V and 5 bases at J, with 23 bases between. The CDR3 loop spans 16 amino acids. This CDR3 is CASSMGGGTLRDEQYF. In DNA, the CDR3 is TGTGCCAGCAGCATGGGGGGCGGGACTCTCAGGGACGAGCAGTACTTC.

V gene TRBV7-8 combines with J gene TRBJ2-2; D is perhaps TRBD1 or TRBD2 (5 bases each). V lost 2 bases and J lost 4, with 14 bases in between. The CDR3 is 16 amino acids. Per the germline V gene, CDR1 is SGHVS and CDR2 is FQNEAQ. CDR3 in DNA: TGTGCCAGCAGCTTAAGGGGAGCCCCAGGCACCGGGGAGCTGTTTTTT. Translating it yields CASSLRGAPGTGELFF.

This clone has only a few counts. The gene calls are TRBV10-3 and TRBJ2-1; the match to TRBD2 covers 8 bases. Trimming cost V 10 bases and J 7 bases; bases outside gene matches: 9. The CDR3 runs to 13 residues. Germline V CDR1 and CDR2: ENHRY, SYGVKD. CDR3 DNA sequence: TGTGCCACCGAAGCGGGAGAAGTTAATGAGCAGTTCTTC. This gives the protein CATEAGEVNEQFF.

This sequence joins TRBV24-1 and TRBJ2-3; 8 nucleotides agree with TRBD2. Germline assignment: CDR1 KGHDR and CDR2 SFDVKD. This CDR3 region has 17 residues. J gave up 3 bases and V 1 base, and 8 bases lay outside the gene matches. The CDR3 spells CATSDFQRELRTDTQYF. The CDR3 DNA is TGTGCCACCAGTGATTTTCAGCGGGAGTTGAGGACAGATACGCAGTATTTT.

The chain combines TRBV11-2 with TRBJ2-7; 10 positions match TRBD2. The CDR3 runs to 15 residues. The ends lost 2 bases at V and 1 base at J; junction bases unmatched: 2. Germline V gives CDR1 SGHAT, CDR2 FQNNGV. CDR3 sequence reads: CASSLTSGDSYEQYF. The CDR3 DNA follows: TGTGCCAGCAGCTTAACTAGCGGGGATTCCTACGAGCAGTACTTC.

The chain has TRBV19 and TRBJ1-4; 12 nucleotides align to TRBD1. This CDR3 has 17 residues. CDR1 is LNHDA and CDR2 is SQIVND in the germline V gene (reference sequence). V lost 5 bases to trimming and J lost 3 bases; unmatched junction nucleotides: 7. This chain's CDR3 is CASSPRDRGRSNEKLFF. In nucleotides, the CDR3 is TGTGCCAGTAGTCCCCGGGACAGGGGGCGGTCTAATGAAAAACTGTTTTTT.

This clone was counted a single time. The chain combines TRBV30 with TRBJ2-1; 11 bases are a match to TRBD2. CDR3 size: 15 residues. V was pared by 0 bases and J by 4 bases, with 2 bases of the junction left unmatched. In germline, CDR1 is GTSNPN, CDR2 SVGIG (reference sequence). CDR3 loop: CAWSVGTSGYNEQFF. In DNA, the CDR3 is TGTGCCTGGAGTGTAGGGACTAGCGGTTACAATGAGCAGTTCTTC.

The chain has TRBV19 and TRBJ2-1, with TRBD1 as a possible D gene (5 bases). With 0 bases removed from V and 4 bases from J, the gap between germline ends came to 13 bases. CDR1 is LNHDA and CDR2 is SQIVND in the germline V gene (reference sequence). The CDR3 runs 16 residues. The CDR3 region has the DNA TGTGCCAGTAGTATAGATAGGGGTAGGTTGTACAATGAGCAGTTCTTC. Translation gives CASSIDRGRLYNEQFF.